The next 19 T cell receptor beta chains were all read from a single sample in a study of CD8 T cells in Susac syndrome. With random hexamers, 0.5 to 1 ug RNA was reverse transcribed. MiXCR, applied by TCRdb to the immunoSEQ multiplex PCR reads, yields one record per CDR3 protein. Seen here are about 85,000 distinct CDR3 sequences, roughly 93% observed once, and the top ten hold less than 0.3%. Material for sequencing was CD8+ T cells from PBMCs. The origin of the receptors is a human donor in good health.

The chain joins TRBV2 to TRBJ1-2; tentative D call: TRBD1 (5 bases). Trimming took off 7 bases at V and 5 bases at J, with 11 bases between the two ends. CDR1 and CDR2 (germline): SNHLY, FYNNEI. The CDR3 runs to 12 residues. The CDR3 coding sequence is TGTGCCAGCAAGGGGACGGAATATGGCTACACCTTC. It codes for CASKGTEYGYTF.

CDR3 residues: CSASAEWTGGMETQYF. The CDR3 nucleotides are TGCAGTGCTAGCGCTGAGTGGACAGGGGGCATGGAGACCCAGTACTTC. The chain carries TRBV20-1 and TRBJ2-5; 11 bases are a match to TRBD1. The CDR3 runs 16 residues. The germline V gene encodes CDR1 DFQATT and CDR2 SNEGSKA (reference sequence). V dropped 3 bases and J dropped 5; count of bases not matched to a gene: 11.

J is TRBJ2-7 and V is TRBV28; no definite D call. CDR3 length: 13 amino acids. V was pared by 3 bases and J by 4 bases, with 10 bases between. Germline CDR1 is MDHEN and CDR2 is SYDVKM. This chain's CDR3 is CASSFRVPYEQYF. The CDR3 coding sequence is TGTGCCAGCAGTTTTCGGGTACCGTACGAGCAGTACTTC.

The V gene is TRBV6-2 or TRBV6-3, the J gene TRBJ2-3; a weak D match, TRBD2 (6 bases). V lost 6 bases and J 2 bases, leaving 15 bases between the germline ends. Germline lookup yields CDR1 MNHEY and CDR2 SVGEGT. CDR3 length: 15 residues. CDR3 DNA: TGTGCCAGCAGCGAACCCGGGGGAGCCACAGATACGCAGTATTTT. Protein: CASSEPGGATDTQYF.

V is TRBV12-3 or TRBV12-4 and J is TRBJ2-3; 9 bases agree with TRBD2. V lost 3 bases and J lost 3; bases outside the gene matches: 4. This CDR3 has 15 residues. Here the CDR3 DNA reads TGTGCCAGCAGTTTTGGGCTAGCGGGAACAGATACGCAGTATTTT. This sequence encodes CASSFGLAGTDTQYF.

The rearrangement uses TRBV19 and TRBJ1-5, with unresolved D. Trimming took off 3 bases at V and 4 bases at J, with 16 bases between the two ends. The V gene's germline CDR1 is LNHDA and CDR2 SQIVND (reference sequence). The CDR3 runs to 16 residues. DNA of the CDR3: TGTGCCAGTAGTATGGTTCACGCTTTGGGAAATCAGCCCCAGCATTTT. It codes for CASSMVHALGNQPQHF.

The chain has TRBV4-1 and TRBJ1-4; 8 positions match TRBD1. Germline V gives CDR1 MGHRA, CDR2 YSYEKL. With V trimmed by 0 bases and J by 7 bases, 7 bases remained unmatched. The CDR3 covers 16 residues. The CDR3 here is CASSQEGTGLGEKLFF. In DNA form, the CDR3 reads TGCGCCAGCAGCCAAGAGGGGACAGGCTTGGGTGAAAAACTGTTTTTT.

The rearrangement links TRBV15 to TRBJ2-3; 7 bases align to TRBD2. The J segment lost 0 bases and the V segment lost 1 base, leaving 7 bases of the junction unmatched. Per the germline V gene, CDR1 is LNHNV and CDR2 is YYDKDF (reference sequence). The CDR3 is 17 amino acids. For the CDR3, the DNA is TGTGCCACCAGCAGAGCCCTAGCGGACCTAAGCACAGATACGCAGTATTTT. Amino acids: CATSRALADLSTDTQYF.

J is TRBJ2-1 and V is TRBV14, with D unresolved. The V end lost 4 bases, the J end lost 3 bases, and 7 bases lay between the germline ends. The CDR3 is 13 amino acids. The V gene's germline CDR1 is SGHDN and CDR2 FVKESK. CDR3 coding DNA: TGTGCCAGCAGCCCAGGACGCTACAATGAGCAGTTCTTC. Its protein product is CASSPGRYNEQFF.

The CDR3 loop is CASSEWSGRAAKETQYF. DNA of the CDR3: TGTGCCAGCAGTGAATGGTCCGGGAGGGCGGCGAAGGAGACCCAGTACTTC. The chain employs TRBV6-1 and TRBJ2-5; 8 bases fit TRBD2. Germline V gene sequence: CDR1 MNHNS, CDR2 SASEGT. This CDR3 has 17 residues. J gave up 5 bases and V 2 bases, and 13 bases lay outside the gene matches.

The J gene is TRBJ1-1, the V gene TRBV6-5; a possible D gene is TRBD1 (5 bases). CDR3 length: 12 amino acids. Per germline, CDR1 MNHEY and CDR2 SVGAGI. Trimming took 6 bases from V and 1 from J, leaving 6 bases between them. CDR3 loop: CASSTGNTEAFF. In DNA form, the CDR3 reads TGTGCCAGCAGCACAGGGAACACTGAAGCTTTCTTT.

This clonotype appeared once. The CDR3 region has the DNA TGTGCCAGCAGTTCTCGCTTTGGGCAGTACTTC. The encoded protein is CASSSRFGQYF. The genes are TRBV27 and TRBJ2-7, with no clear D. Trimming removed 4 bases at V and 9 bases at J, with 10 bases between. CDR3 length equals 11 residues. Germline V lookup: CDR1 MNHEY, CDR2 SMNVEV (reference sequence).

V gene TRBV20-1 combines with J gene TRBJ2-1; 10 bases align to TRBD1. The CDR3 is 15 amino acids. The V segment lost 1 base and the J segment 8 bases; nucleotides outside the gene matches: 8. Germline lookup yields CDR1 DFQATT and CDR2 SNEGSKA (reference sequence). The CDR3 coding sequence is TGCAGTGCTAGAGCCCGGGACAGGGGCACGTATGAGCAGTTCTTC. Translating gives CSARARDRGTYEQFF.

The chain has TRBV28 and TRBJ2-7; perhaps TRBD2 as D (6 bases). CDR3 size: 15 residues. V lost 10 bases to trimming and J lost 2 bases, with 21 bases between them. Germline CDR1 is MDHEN and CDR2 is SYDVKM. The CDR3 sequence: CATGTSGLRPYEQYV. CDR3 bases: TGTGCCACCGGGACTTCGGGACTCCGGCCCTACGAGCAGTACGTC.

The chain has TRBV12-3 or TRBV12-4 and TRBJ2-1; maybe TRBD2 (5 bases). Trimming took off 5 bases at V and 4 bases at J, with 6 bases between the two ends. The CDR3 sequence is 12 residues long. In DNA form, the CDR3 reads TGTGCCAGCAGTACGGGGTACAATGAGCAGTTCTTC. Translating gives CASSTGYNEQFF.

CDR3 nucleotide sequence: TGCAGCGTTGAGACCCGGGACGGCAGCGGGGGCTACACCTTC. As protein: CSVETRDGSGGYTF. The V and J genes are TRBV29-1 and TRBJ1-2; D possibly corresponds to TRBD1 (5 bases). This CDR3 is built from 14 residues. Germline V gene sequence: CDR1 SQVTM, CDR2 ANQGSEA. V shed 3 bases and J shed 8 bases, with 19 bases lying between them. Combining the CDR3 with reference TRBV29-1 and TRBJ1-2 gives the whole variable domain SAVISQKPSRDICQRGTSLTIQCQVDSQVTMMFWYRQQPGQSLTLIATANQGSEATYESGFVIDKFPISRPNLTFSTLTVSNMSPEDSSIYLCSVETRDGSGGYTFGSGTRLTVV.

The V and J genes are TRBV7-6 and TRBJ2-1; D gene ambiguous. CDR3 length equals 15 residues. V was trimmed by 5 bases and J by 4 bases, leaving 15 bases between them. From germline, CDR1 is SGHVS and CDR2 FNYEAQ. This CDR3 reads CASSHTLARYNEQFF. CDR3 nucleotides: TGTGCCAGCAGCCATACGTTGGCGAGGTACAATGAGCAGTTCTTC.

This chain joins TRBV20-1 and TRBJ1-2, with TRBD1 identical over 11 bases. The V and J ends lost 0 bases and 8 bases, in that order; junction bases with no gene match: 8. The CDR3 loop spans 15 amino acids. CDR1 DFQATT and CDR2 SNEGSKA come from the germline V gene (reference sequence). The CDR3 sequence is CSARDLGQGVYGYTF. Written as DNA, the CDR3 is TGCAGTGCTAGAGATTTGGGACAGGGGGTTTACGGCTACACCTTC.

This clonotype was found once. This rearrangement joins TRBV20-1 to TRBJ2-1; no firm D call. The CDR3 has 15 residues. V was trimmed by 1 base and J by 8 bases, leaving 18 bases between them. The germline CDR1 and CDR2 sequences are DFQATT and SNEGSKA (reference sequence). The chain's CDR3 is CSARGAALISDEQFF. The CDR3 DNA is TGCAGTGCTAGAGGCGCGGCTCTGATAAGCGATGAGCAGTTCTTC.